This TCR beta chain originates from a study of blood T cells in healthy people across ages. This CDR3 spans 16 amino acids. The germline V gene has CDR1 LGHDT and CDR2 YNNKEL (reference sequence). Trimming at V came to 1 base and at J to 0 bases, leaving 5 bases not matched to a gene. With a J-beta primer mix and a sample-barcoded 5' primer, a second PCR ran roughly 6 to 12 cycles. TCRdb independently ran MiXCR on the 5' RACE reads; one entry per CDR3 protein. The sample yields around 1,000,000 distinct CDR3 sequences, about 25% seen once. These data also featured in a second study, about T cells of mothers and their children. That work adds: When the second PCR was run, its M1S primer added sample barcodes and 2-4 random nucleotides. Each child gave about 3 million TCR beta CDR3 reads (each mother, over 9.5 million).

The chain carries TRBV3-1 and TRBJ2-7; 8 bases agree with TRBD1. Sequenced material: blood. This TCR derives from a girl aged 2 to 9 in good health. The CDR3 is CASSQGSRGHSYEQYF. In DNA form, the CDR3 reads TGTGCCAGCAGCCAAGGATCCAGGGGGCACTCCTACGAGCAGTACTTC.